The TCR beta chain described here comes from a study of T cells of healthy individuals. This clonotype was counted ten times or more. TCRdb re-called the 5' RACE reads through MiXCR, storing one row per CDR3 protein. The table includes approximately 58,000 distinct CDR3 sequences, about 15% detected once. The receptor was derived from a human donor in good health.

The chain's CDR3 is CASSEATSGNNEQFF. DNA of the CDR3: TGTGCCAGCAGTGAAGCGACTAGCGGGAACAATGAGCAGTTCTTC. This chain connects TRBV2 to TRBJ2-1, with 11 nucleotides matching TRBD2. V lost 0 bases, J lost 5 bases, and 0 bases stayed unmatched. The CDR3 spans 15 residues. Germline CDR1 reads SNHLY; CDR2 reads FYNNEI. The full variable domain, its missing parts supplied by reference TRBV2 and TRBJ2-1, is EPEVTQTPSHQVTQMGQEVILRCVPISNHLYFYWYRQILGQKVEFLVSFYNNEISEKSEIFDDQFSVERPDGSNFTLKIRSTKLEDSAMYFCASSEATSGNNEQFFGPGTRLTVL.